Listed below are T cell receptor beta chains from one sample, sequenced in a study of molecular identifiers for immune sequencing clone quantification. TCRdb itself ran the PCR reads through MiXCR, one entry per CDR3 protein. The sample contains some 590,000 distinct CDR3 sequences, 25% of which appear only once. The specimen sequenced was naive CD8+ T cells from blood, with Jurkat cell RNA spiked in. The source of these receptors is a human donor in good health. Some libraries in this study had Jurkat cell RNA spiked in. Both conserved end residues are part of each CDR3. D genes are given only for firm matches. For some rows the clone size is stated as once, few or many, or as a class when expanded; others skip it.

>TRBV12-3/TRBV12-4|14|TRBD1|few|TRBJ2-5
CASSFTGVQETQYF
TGTGCCAGCAGTTTCACAGGGGTTCAAGAGACCCAGTACTTC
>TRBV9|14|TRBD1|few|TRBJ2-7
CASSVAGQGSEQYF
TGTGCCAGCAGCGTAGCGGGACAGGGCTCCGAGCAGTACTTC
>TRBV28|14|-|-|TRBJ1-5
CASSRADSSQPQHF
TGTGCCAGCAGTCGAGCAGATAGCAGTCAGCCCCAGCATTTT
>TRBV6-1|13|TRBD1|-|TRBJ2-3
CAAQTGVTDTQYF
TGTGCCGCACAAACAGGGGTGACAGATACGCAGTATTTT
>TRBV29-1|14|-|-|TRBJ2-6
CSVEGSSGAHVLPF
TGCAGCGTTGAAGGCAGCTCTGGGGCCCACGTCCTGCCTTTC
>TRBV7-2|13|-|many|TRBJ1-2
CASSKETPYGYTF
TGTGCCAGCAGTAAAGAGACTCCTTATGGCTACACCTTC
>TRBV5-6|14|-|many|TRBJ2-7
CASSFGADSYEQYF
TGTGCCAGCAGCTTCGGGGCGGACTCCTACGAGCAGTACTTC
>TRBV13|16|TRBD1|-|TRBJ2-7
CASSLVGTGGPYEQYF
TGTGCCAGCAGCTTAGTGGGTACAGGGGGACCCTACGAGCAGTACTTC
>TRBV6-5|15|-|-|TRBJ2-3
CASIWTNHSTDTQYF
TGTGCCAGCATATGGACTAACCATAGCACAGATACGCAGTATTTT
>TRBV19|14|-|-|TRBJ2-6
CASRTGTGTNVLTF
TGTGCCAGCCGTACGGGTACAGGGACCAACGTCCTGACTTTC
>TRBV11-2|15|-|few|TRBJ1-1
CASRRGGPLNTEAFF
TGTGCCAGCAGGAGAGGGGGGCCTTTGAACACTGAAGCTTTCTTT
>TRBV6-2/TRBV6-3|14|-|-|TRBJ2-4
CASSSQGGQNIQYF
TGTGCCAGCAGTTCCCAGGGGGGGCAAAACATTCAGTACTTC
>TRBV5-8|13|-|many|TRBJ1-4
CASSLSFNEKLFF
TGTGCCAGCAGCTTGAGCTTTAATGAAAAACTGTTTTTT
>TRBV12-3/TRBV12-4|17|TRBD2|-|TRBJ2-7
CASSTTGLAGTLYEQYF
TGTGCCAGCAGTACCACGGGACTAGCGGGGACCCTATACGAGCAGTACTTC
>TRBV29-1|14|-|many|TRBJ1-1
CSVEGDFRITEAFF
TGCAGCGTTGAGGGGGATTTTAGAATCACTGAAGCTTTCTTT
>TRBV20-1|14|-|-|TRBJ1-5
CSAYDGGSNQPQHF
TGCAGTGCGTACGACGGTGGTAGCAATCAGCCCCAGCATTTT
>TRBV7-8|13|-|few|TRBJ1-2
CASSNGQLYGYTF
TGTGCCAGCAGCAACGGACAGCTCTATGGCTACACCTTC
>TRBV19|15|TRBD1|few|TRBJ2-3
CASSTLGTATDTQYF
TGTGCCAGTAGTACTCTCGGGACAGCCACAGATACGCAGTATTTT
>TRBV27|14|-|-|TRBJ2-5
CTTSSGVVGETQYF
TGTACCACCTCCTCAGGGGTCGTAGGAGAGACCCAGTACTTC
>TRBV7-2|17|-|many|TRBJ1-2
CASSLARSDRSNYGYTF
TGTGCCAGCAGCCTAGCCAGGTCCGACAGGTCTAACTATGGCTACACCTTC
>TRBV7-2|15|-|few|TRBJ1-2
CASSLVQGLVYGYTF
TGTGCCAGCAGCTTAGTACAGGGCTTGGTCTATGGCTACACCTTC
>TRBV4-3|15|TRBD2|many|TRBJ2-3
CASSQDYSGGSAQYF
TGCGCCAGCAGCCAAGATTATAGCGGGGGTTCGGCGCAGTATTTT
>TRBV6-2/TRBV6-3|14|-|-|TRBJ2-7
CASSYAAGWGEQYF
TGTGCCAGCAGTTACGCCGCAGGGTGGGGGGAGCAGTACTTC
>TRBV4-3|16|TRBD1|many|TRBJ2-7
CASSRAQGQEAYEQYF
TGCGCCAGCAGCCGGGCCCAAGGACAGGAAGCCTACGAGCAGTACTTC